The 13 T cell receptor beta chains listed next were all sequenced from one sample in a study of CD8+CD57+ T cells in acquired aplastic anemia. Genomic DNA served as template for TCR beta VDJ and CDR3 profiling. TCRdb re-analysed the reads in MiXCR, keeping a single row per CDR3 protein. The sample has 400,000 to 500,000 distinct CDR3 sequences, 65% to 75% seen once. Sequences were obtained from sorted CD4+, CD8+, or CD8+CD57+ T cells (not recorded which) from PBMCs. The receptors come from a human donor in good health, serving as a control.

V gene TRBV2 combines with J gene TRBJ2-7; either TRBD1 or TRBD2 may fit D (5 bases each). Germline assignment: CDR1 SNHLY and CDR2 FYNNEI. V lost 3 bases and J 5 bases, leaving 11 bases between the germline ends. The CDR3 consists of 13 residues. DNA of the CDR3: TGTGCCAGCAGTGAGGAGTGGGACGACGAGCAGTACTTC. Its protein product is CASSEEWDDEQYF. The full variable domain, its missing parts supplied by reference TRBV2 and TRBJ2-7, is EPEVTQTPSHQVTQMGQEVILRCVPISNHLYFYWYRQILGQKVEFLVSFYNNEISEKSEIFDDQFSVERPDGSNFTLKIRSTKLEDSAMYFCASSEEWDDEQYFGPGTRLTVT.

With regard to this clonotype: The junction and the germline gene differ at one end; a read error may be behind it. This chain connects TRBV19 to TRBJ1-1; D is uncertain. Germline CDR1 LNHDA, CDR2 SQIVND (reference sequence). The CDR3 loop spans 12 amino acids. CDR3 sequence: CASSAGSELFFF. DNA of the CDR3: TGTGCCAGTAGTGCCGGGTCAGAACTGTTTTTTTTT.

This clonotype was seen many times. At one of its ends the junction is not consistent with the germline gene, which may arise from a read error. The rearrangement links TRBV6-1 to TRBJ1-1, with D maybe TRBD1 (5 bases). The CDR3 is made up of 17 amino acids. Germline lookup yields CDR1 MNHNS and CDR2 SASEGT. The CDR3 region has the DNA TGTGCCAGCAGTGATTTTCTGATGAGACACAGGAACTCTGAAGCTTTCTTT. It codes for CASSDFLMRHRNSEAFF.

Here the CDR3 DNA reads TGTGCCAGTAGTACCACAGGGTCCCCTGGAAACACCATATATTTT. Protein product: CASSTTGSPGNTIYF. This rearrangement joins TRBV19 to TRBJ1-3, with D perhaps TRBD1 (6 bases). Germline V CDR1 and CDR2: LNHDA, SQIVND (reference sequence). The V end was cut by 4 bases, the J end by 2 bases, with 12 bases between. The CDR3 contains 15 residues.

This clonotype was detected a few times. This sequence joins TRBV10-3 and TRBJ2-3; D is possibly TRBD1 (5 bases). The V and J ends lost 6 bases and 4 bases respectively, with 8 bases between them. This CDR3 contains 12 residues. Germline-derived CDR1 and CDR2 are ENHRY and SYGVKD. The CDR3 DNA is TGTGCCATCAGAGAAGGGGCAGATACGCAGTATTTT. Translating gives CAIREGADTQYF.

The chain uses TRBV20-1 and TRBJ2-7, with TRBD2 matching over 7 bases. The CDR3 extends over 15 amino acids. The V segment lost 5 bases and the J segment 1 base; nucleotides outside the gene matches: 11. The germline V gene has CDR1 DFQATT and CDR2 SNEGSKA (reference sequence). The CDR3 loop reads CSASTSSLYSYEQYF. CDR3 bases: TGCAGTGCTTCGACTAGCTCCCTCTATTCCTACGAGCAGTACTTC.

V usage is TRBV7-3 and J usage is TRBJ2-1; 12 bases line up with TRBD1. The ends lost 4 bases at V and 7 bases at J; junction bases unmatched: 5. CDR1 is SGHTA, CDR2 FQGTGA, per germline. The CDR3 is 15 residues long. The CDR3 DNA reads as TGTGCCAGCAGCTGGGGACAGGGGGCTTGGAATGAGCAGTTCTTC. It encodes CASSWGQGAWNEQFF.

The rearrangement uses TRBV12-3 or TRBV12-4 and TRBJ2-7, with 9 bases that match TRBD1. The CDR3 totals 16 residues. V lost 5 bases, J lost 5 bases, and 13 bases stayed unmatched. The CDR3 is CASSLSPTGGVDEQYF. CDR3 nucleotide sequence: TGTGCCAGCAGTCTCTCCCCGACAGGGGGGGTGGACGAGCAGTACTTC.

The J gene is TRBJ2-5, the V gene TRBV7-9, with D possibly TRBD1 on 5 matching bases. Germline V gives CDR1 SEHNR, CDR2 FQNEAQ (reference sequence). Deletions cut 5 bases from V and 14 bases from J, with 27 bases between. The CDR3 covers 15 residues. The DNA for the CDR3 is TGTGCCAGCAGCCGACAGAGCCTGAACTATGGCTGCACCTACTTC. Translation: CASSRQSLNYGCTYF.

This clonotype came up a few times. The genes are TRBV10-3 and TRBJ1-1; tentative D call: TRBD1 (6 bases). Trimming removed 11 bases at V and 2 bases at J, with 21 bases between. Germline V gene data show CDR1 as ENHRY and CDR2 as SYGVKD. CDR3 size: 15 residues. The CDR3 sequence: CAATGTLGSNTEAFF. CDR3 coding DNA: TGTGCCGCCACCGGGACACTAGGGAGTAACACTGAAGCTTTCTTT.

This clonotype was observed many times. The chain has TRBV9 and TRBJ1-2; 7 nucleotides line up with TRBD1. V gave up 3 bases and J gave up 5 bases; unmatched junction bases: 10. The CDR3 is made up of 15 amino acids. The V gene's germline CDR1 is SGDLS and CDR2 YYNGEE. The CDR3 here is CASSANPTGEYGYTF. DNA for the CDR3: TGTGCCAGCAGCGCTAATCCTACAGGGGAATATGGCTACACCTTC.

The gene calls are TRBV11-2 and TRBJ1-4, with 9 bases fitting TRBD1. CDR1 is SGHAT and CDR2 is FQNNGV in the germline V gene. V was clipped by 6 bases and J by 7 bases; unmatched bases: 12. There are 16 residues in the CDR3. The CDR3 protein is CASRWDRVGLGEKLFF. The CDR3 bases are TGTGCCAGCAGATGGGACAGGGTAGGACTGGGTGAAAAACTGTTTTTT. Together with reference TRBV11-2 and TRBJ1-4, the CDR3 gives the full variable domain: EAGVAQSPRYKIIEKRQSVAFWCNPISGHATLYWYQQILGQGPKLLIQFQNNGVVDDSQLPKDRFSAERLKGVDSTLKIQPAKLEDSAVYLCASRWDRVGLGEKLFFGSGTQLSVL.

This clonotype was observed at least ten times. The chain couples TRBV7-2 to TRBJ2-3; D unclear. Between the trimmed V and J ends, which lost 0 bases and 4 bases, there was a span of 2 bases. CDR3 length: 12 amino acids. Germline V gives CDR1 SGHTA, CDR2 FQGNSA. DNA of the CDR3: TGTGCCAGCAGCTTAGCCGCAGATACGCAGTATTTT. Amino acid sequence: CASSLAADTQYF.